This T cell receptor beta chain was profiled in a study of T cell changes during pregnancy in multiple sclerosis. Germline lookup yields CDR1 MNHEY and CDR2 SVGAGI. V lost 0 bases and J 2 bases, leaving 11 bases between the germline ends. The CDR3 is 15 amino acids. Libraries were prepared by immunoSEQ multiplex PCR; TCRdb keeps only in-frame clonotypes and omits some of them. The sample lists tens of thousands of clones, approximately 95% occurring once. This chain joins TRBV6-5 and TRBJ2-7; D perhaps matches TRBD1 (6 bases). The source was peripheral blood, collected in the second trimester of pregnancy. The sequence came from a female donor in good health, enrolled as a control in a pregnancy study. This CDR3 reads CASSYSYRATYEQYF. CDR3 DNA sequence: TGTGCCAGCAGTTACTCGTACAGGGCCACCTACGAGCAGTACTTC.